Included here is one T cell receptor beta chain sequence, with context. Its antigen remains unidentified. The data originate from a study of beta chain features in type 1 diabetes. Trimming took 4 bases from V and 2 from J; bases not matched to a gene: 4. Germline V CDR1 and CDR2: SGHAT, FQNNGV. The CDR3 sequence is 15 residues long. Overall study findings and caveats: People with Type 1 diabetes carried modestly yet significantly shorter TCRB CDR3s in all four CD4+ subsets.

What was sequenced were expressed TCRB transcripts, since all of the isolated RNA had been reverse transcribed. The method was immunoSEQ multiplex PCR; TCRdb's version includes in-frame clones alone and lacks a portion of them. In the table there are around 150,000 clones, around 8.3% of which are singletons. This receptor was obtained from a woman between 18 and 29 years old with type 1 diabetes. The chain combines TRBV11-2 with TRBJ1-4, with 7 bases lining up with TRBD1. Material: central memory CD4+ T cells from blood. The CDR3 DNA reads as TGTGCCAGCAGCTCCGACAGGGCTACTAATGAAAAACTGTTTTTT. It is translated as CASSSDRATNEKLFF.